Included here is one TCR beta chain sequence, with context. The antigen it recognizes is unknown. No base qualities exist here, and no much larger clone lies one base off it. The junction carries 13 bases between V and J, which are trimmed by 7 bases and 6 bases respectively. The germline V gene yields MDHEN for CDR1 and SYDVKM for CDR2. The CDR3 measures 12 amino acids from cysteine to phenylalanine. The read is trimmed to its CDR3 DNA, 36 bases read in frame from base 1. The sample is drawn from a study of T cell changes during pregnancy in multiple sclerosis (dated by TCRdb to about 2019). Turning to the overall study: The study examined how the T cell repertoire changed over the course of pregnancy in women with multiple sclerosis.

The method was the immunoSEQ multiplex PCR assay. TCRdb obtained this table from immuneACCESS and retained in-frame rearrangements with V and J assigned. These tables miss some clones; where compared with another copy, unresolved V genes account for less than half of the shortfall, and the remainder is unexplained. In all, the sample holds fewer than 80,000 clones, and 80% to 95% of those were seen once. The top ten hold around 2% of the sample. Material: peripheral blood, obtained in the third trimester of pregnancy. The TCR was taken from a female donor in good health, enrolled as a control in a pregnancy study. The rearranged segments are TRBV28 and TRBJ2-7; the D gene is perhaps TRBD2, from 7 matching bases. The CDR3 is CASMGGGGEQYF. In nucleotides, the sequence is TGTGCCAGCATGGGGGGAGGGGGCGAGCAGTACTTC.